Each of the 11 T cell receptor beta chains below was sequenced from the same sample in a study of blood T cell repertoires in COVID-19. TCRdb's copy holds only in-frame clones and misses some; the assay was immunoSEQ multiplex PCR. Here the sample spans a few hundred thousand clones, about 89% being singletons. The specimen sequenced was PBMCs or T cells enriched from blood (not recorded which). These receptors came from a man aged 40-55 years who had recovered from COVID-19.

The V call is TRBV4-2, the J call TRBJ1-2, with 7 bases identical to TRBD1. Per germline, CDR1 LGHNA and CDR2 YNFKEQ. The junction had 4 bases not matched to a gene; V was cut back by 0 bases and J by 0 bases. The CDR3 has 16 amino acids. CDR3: CASSQEGTEANYGYTF. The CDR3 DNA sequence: TGTGCCAGCAGCCAAGAGGGGACAGAAGCTAACTATGGCTACACCTTC.

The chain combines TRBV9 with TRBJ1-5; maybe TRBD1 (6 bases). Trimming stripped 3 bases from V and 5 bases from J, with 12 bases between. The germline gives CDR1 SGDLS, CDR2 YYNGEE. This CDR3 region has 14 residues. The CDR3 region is CASSATTGYQPQHF. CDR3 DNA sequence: TGTGCCAGCAGCGCAACCACAGGGTATCAGCCCCAGCATTTT.

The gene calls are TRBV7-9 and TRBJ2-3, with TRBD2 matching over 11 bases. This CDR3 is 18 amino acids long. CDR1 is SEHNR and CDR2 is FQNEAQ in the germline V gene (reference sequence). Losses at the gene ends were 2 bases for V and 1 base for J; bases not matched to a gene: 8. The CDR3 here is CASSLFNALAGGTDTQYF. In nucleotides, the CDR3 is TGTGCCAGCAGCTTATTCAATGCACTAGCGGGGGGCACAGATACGCAGTATTTT.

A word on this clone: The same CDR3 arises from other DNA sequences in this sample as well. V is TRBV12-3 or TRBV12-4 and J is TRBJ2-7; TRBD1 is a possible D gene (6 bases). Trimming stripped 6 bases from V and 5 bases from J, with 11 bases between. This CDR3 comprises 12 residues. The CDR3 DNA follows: TGTGCCAGCAGCCTTACAGGGAACGAGCAGTACTTC. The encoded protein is CASSLTGNEQYF.

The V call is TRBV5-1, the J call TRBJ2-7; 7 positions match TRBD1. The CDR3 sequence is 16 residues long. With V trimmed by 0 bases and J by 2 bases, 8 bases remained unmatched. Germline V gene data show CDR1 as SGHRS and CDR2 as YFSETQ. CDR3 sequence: CASSLVTGLGTYEQYF. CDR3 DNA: TGCGCCAGCAGCTTGGTGACAGGGCTGGGGACCTACGAGCAGTACTTC.

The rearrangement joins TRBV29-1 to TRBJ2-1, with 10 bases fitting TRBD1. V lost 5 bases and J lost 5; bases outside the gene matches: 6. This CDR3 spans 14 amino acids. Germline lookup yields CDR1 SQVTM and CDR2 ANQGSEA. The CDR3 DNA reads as TGCAGCGTTACCGGGACAGGGGTGGACAATGAGCAGTTCTTC. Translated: CSVTGTGVDNEQFF.

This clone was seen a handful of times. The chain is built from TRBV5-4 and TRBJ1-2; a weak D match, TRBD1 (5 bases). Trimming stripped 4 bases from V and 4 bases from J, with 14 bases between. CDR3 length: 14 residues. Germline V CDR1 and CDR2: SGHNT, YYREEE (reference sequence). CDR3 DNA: TGTGCCAGCAGCGTACCGGGGGAGGGCTATGGCTACACCTTC. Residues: CASSVPGEGYGYTF.

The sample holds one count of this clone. The CDR3 loop reads CASGSGQNYEQYF. CDR3 nucleotide sequence: TGTGCTAGTGGGTCCGGACAGAACTACGAGCAGTACTTC. The rearrangement joins TRBV12-5 to TRBJ2-7, with TRBD1 as a possible D gene (6 bases). Germline lookup yields CDR1 LGHNT and CDR2 FRNRAP. This CDR3 contains 13 residues. V was cut by 6 bases and J by 3 bases, with 12 bases left in between. Drawing the rest from reference TRBV12-5 and TRBJ2-7, the complete variable domain is DARVTQTPRHKVTEMGQEVTMRCQPILGHNTVFWYRQTMMQGLELLAYFRNRAPLDDSGMPKDRFSAEMPDATLATLKIQPSEPRDSAVYFCASGSGQNYEQYFGPGTRLTVT.

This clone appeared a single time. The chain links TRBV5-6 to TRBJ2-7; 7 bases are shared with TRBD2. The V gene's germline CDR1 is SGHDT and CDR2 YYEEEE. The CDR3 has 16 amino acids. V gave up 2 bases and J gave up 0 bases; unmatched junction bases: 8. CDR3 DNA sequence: TGTGCCAGCAGCTTCCGGAGCGGGGTCACCTCCTACGAGCAGTACTTC. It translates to CASSFRSGVTSYEQYF.

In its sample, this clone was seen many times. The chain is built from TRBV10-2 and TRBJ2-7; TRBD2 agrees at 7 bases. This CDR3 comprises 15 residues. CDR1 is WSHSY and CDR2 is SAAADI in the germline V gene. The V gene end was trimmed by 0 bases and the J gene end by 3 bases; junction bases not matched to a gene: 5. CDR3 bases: TGCGCCAGCAGTGAGTCGACCCCGGGGGGCTACGAGCAGTACTTC. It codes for CASSESTPGGYEQYF.

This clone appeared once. The chain's CDR3 is CASSLAGTGANVLTF. CDR3 nucleotides: TGTGCCAGCAGCTTAGCAGGGACTGGGGCCAACGTCCTGACTTTC. The rearrangement links TRBV11-2 to TRBJ2-6; D perhaps matches TRBD1 (5 bases). The germline CDR1 and CDR2 sequences are SGHAT and FQNNGV. The CDR3 spans 15 residues. V shed 1 base and J shed 2 bases, with 6 bases lying between them.